Below, 2 T cell receptor beta chains from the same sample are listed, as sequenced in a study of blood T cell repertoires in COVID-19. The repertoire was sequenced with immunoSEQ multiplex PCR; TCRdb's copy has only in-frame clones and lacks some. Of 90,000 to 130,000 clones in the sample, 72% were seen once. Source material: peripheral blood. The receptors were gathered from an older woman with acute or convalescent COVID-19.

V and J are TRBV19 and TRBJ1-3; weak D call: TRBD1 (5 bases). This CDR3 spans 15 amino acids. The germline gives CDR1 LNHDA, CDR2 SQIVND (reference sequence). Trimming took off 5 bases at V and 2 bases at J, with 13 bases between the two ends. Here the CDR3 reads CASSPDKGTGNTIYF. For the CDR3, the DNA is TGTGCCAGTAGTCCGGACAAGGGAACTGGAAACACCATATATTTT. The full variable domain, with the rest looked up from reference TRBV19 and TRBJ1-3, is DGGITQSPKYLFRKEGQNVTLSCEQNLNHDAMYWYRQDPGQGLRLIYYSQIVNDFQKGDIAEGYSVSREKKESFPLTVTSAQKNPTAFYLCASSPDKGTGNTIYFGEGSWLTVV.

The J gene is TRBJ2-1, the V gene TRBV6-6; 7 bases are a match to TRBD1. This CDR3 is built from 17 residues. CDR1 and CDR2 (germline): MNHNY, SVGAGI (reference sequence). J was trimmed by 3 bases and V by 5 bases; bases with no gene match: 13. The CDR3, as DNA: TGTGCCAGCAGTCGGGACAGAAAAGACTTCCACTACAATGAGCAGTTCTTC. It is translated as CASSRDRKDFHYNEQFF.